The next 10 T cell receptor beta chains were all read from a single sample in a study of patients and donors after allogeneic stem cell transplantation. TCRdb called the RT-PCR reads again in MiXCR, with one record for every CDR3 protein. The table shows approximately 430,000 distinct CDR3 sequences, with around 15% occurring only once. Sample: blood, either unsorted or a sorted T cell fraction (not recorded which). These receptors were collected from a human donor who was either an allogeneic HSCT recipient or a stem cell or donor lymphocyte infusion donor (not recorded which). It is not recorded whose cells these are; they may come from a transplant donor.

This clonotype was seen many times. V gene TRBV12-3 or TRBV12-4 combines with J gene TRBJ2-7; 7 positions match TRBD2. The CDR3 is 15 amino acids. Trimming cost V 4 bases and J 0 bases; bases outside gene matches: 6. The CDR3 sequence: CASSSLAESSYEQYF. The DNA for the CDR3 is TGTGCCAGCAGTTCGCTAGCGGAGAGCTCCTACGAGCAGTACTTC.

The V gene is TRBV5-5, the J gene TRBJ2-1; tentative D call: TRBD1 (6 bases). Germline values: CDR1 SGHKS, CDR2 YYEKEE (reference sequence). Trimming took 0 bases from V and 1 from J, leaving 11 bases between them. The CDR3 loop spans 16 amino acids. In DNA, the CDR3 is TGTGCCAGCAGCTTGGGGACAGCCCCATCCTACAATGAGCAGTTCTTC. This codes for CASSLGTAPSYNEQFF.

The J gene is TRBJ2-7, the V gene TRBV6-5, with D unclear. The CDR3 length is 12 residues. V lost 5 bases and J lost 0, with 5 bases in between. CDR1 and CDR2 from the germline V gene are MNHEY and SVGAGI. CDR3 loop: CASSTPSYEQYF. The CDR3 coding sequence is TGTGCCAGCAGTACCCCCTCCTACGAGCAGTACTTC.

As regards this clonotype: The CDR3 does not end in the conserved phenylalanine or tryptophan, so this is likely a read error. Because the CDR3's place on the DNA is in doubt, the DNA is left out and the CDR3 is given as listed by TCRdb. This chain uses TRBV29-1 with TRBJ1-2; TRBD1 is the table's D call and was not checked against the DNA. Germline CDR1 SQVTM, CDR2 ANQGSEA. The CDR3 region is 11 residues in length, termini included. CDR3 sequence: CSVGPWDATNG.

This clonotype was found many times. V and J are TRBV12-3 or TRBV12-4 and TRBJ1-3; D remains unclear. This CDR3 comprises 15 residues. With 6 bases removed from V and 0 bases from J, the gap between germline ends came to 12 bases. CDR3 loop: CASRLRFHSGNTIYF. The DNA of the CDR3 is TGTGCCAGCAGGCTAAGGTTCCACTCTGGAAACACCATATATTTT.

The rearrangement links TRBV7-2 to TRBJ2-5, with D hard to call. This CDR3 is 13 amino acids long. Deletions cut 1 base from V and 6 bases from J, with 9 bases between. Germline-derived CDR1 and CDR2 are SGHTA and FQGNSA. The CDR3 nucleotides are TGTGCCAGCAGCTTAGAGGTCATGAAGACCCAGTACTTC. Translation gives CASSLEVMKTQYF.

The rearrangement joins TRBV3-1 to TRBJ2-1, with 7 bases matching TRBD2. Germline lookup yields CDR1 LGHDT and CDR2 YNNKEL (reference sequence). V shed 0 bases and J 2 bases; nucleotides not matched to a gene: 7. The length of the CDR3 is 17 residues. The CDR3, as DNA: TGTGCCAGCAGCCAAGAAGGACTAGTTAAGGCCTACAATGAGCAGTTCTTC. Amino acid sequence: CASSQEGLVKAYNEQFF.

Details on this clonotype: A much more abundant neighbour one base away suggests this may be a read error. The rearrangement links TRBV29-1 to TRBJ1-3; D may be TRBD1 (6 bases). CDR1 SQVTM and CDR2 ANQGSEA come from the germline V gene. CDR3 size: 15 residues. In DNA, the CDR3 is TGCAGCGTTGATCCGGACAGACGCTCTGGAAACTCCATATATTTT. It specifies CSVDPDRRSGNSIYF.

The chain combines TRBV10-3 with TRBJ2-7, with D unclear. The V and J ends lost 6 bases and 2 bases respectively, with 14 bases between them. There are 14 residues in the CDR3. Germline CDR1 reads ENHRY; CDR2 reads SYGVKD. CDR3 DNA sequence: TGTGCCATCAGCGATCTACGCGGAACCTACGAGCAGTACTTC. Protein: CAISDLRGTYEQYF.

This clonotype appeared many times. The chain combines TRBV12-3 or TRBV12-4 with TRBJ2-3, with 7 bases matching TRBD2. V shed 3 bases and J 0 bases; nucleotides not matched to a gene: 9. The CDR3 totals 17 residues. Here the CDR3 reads CASSFLLGGISTDTQYF. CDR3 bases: TGTGCCAGCAGTTTTCTCTTGGGGGGGATTAGCACAGATACGCAGTATTTT.